The 21 T cell receptor beta chains below come from one sample, sequenced in a study of blood T cell repertoires in COVID-19. TCRdb keeps only in-frame clones here, not all; method: immunoSEQ multiplex PCR. The sample includes around 470,000 clones, roughly 91% of them seen just once. The sequenced material came from PBMCs or T cells enriched from blood (not recorded which). These receptor sequences come from a man aged 18 to 30 who had recovered from COVID-19.

The rearrangement uses TRBV5-1 and TRBJ2-1; 10 positions match TRBD2. Per germline, CDR1 SGHRS and CDR2 YFSETQ. Trimming at V came to 3 bases and at J to 7 bases, leaving 10 bases not matched to a gene. The CDR3 runs to 16 residues. CDR3 protein: CASSSEAGGGMNEQFF. The CDR3 DNA sequence: TGCGCCAGCAGCTCCGAAGCGGGAGGGGGTATGAATGAGCAGTTCTTC.

The chain recombines TRBV2 with TRBJ2-6; 8 bases align to TRBD1. J lost 0 bases, V lost 10 bases, and 5 bases had no gene match. The CDR3 is 15 residues long. The germline gives CDR1 SNHLY, CDR2 FYNNEI. CDR3 DNA: TGTGCCACCCGACAGGGGAACTCTGGGGCCAACGTCCTGACTTTC. Residues: CATRQGNSGANVLTF.

This clone was seen once. This chain joins TRBV12-3 or TRBV12-4 and TRBJ2-5; D is possibly TRBD1 (6 bases). V was clipped by 6 bases and J by 1 base, with 9 bases between them. This CDR3 is 13 amino acids long. The CDR3 bases are TGTGCCAGCAGACGGGACACCCAAGAGACCCAGTACTTC. Protein product: CASRRDTQETQYF.

Concerning this clone itself: Within the sample, other DNA sequences also encode this same CDR3. This rearrangement joins TRBV30 to TRBJ2-1; perhaps TRBD1 as D (5 bases). Trimming removed 2 bases at V and 8 bases at J, with 7 bases between. CDR1 and CDR2 from the germline V gene are GTSNPN and SVGIG (reference sequence). The CDR3 has 11 amino acids. Written as DNA, the CDR3 is TGTGCCTGGAGTAGCAGGGATGAGCAGTTCTTC. Its translation: CAWSSRDEQFF.

The chain recombines TRBV3-1 (or the pseudogene TRBV3-2) with TRBJ1-1, with 7 bases lining up with TRBD1. The V gene end was trimmed by 0 bases and the J gene end by 10 bases; junction bases not matched to a gene: 2. Per the germline V gene, CDR1 is LGHDT and CDR2 is YNNKEL (reference sequence). The CDR3 totals 12 residues. CDR3 in amino acids: CASSQDGTVAFF. The DNA of the CDR3 is TGTGCCAGCAGCCAAGATGGGACAGTAGCTTTCTTT.

The chain has TRBV29-1 and TRBJ1-1, with D perhaps matching TRBD1 (6 bases). The CDR3 is 15 amino acids. CDR1 is SQVTM, CDR2 ANQGSEA, per germline. V was trimmed by 0 bases and J by 6 bases, leaving 17 bases between them. CDR3 bases: TGCAGCGTTGAAGATCGAACAGGGAGTACCCCTGAAGCTTTCTTT. Its translation is CSVEDRTGSTPEAFF.

The V and J genes are TRBV27 and TRBJ1-5, with TRBD1 matching over 12 bases. From germline, CDR1 is MNHEY and CDR2 SMNVEV (reference sequence). Losses at the gene ends were 5 bases for V and 0 bases for J; bases not matched to a gene: 11. This CDR3 comprises 19 residues. CDR3 in amino acids: CASSNPGQGARYSNQPQHF. CDR3 in DNA: TGTGCCAGCAGTAATCCGGGACAGGGGGCGAGATATAGCAATCAGCCCCAGCATTTT.

The chain employs TRBV11-2 and TRBJ2-5, with 10 positions matching TRBD2. CDR1 is SGHAT and CDR2 is FQNNGV in the germline V gene. This CDR3 region has 17 residues. The V segment lost 1 base and the J segment 3 bases; nucleotides outside the gene matches: 8. The CDR3 coding sequence is TGTGCCAGCAGCTTAGGAGCGGGGGGGCGCTGGGAAGAGACCCAGTACTTC. It specifies CASSLGAGGRWEETQYF.

The chain has TRBV27 and TRBJ1-2; the D gene is possibly TRBD1 (6 bases). V was trimmed by 4 bases and J by 8 bases, leaving 17 bases between them. The germline V gene has CDR1 MNHEY and CDR2 SMNVEV (reference sequence). The CDR3 covers 14 residues. CDR3 amino acids: CASSYRGGLRGYTF. The CDR3 nucleotides read TGTGCCAGCAGTTACCGCGGGGGGCTAAGGGGCTACACCTTC.

The rearrangement uses TRBV2 and TRBJ1-2; 7 nucleotides line up with TRBD1. V lost 4 bases and J lost 3; bases outside the gene matches: 5. Looked up from germline, CDR1 is SNHLY and CDR2 is FYNNEI. The CDR3 is made up of 14 amino acids. This chain's CDR3 is CASSGQGGDYGYTF. The CDR3 bases are TGTGCCAGCAGTGGACAGGGAGGCGACTATGGCTACACCTTC.

V is TRBV7-9 and J is TRBJ2-1; the D is unclear. Trimming took 4 bases from V and 5 from J, leaving 3 bases between them. CDR3 length equals 11 residues. Germline lookup yields CDR1 SEHNR and CDR2 FQNEAQ (reference sequence). The chain's CDR3 is CASSSDNEQFF. The DNA for the CDR3 is TGTGCCAGCAGCTCAGACAATGAGCAGTTCTTC.

The chain uses TRBV27 and TRBJ1-4, with TRBD1 matching 8 bases. V lost 3 bases to trimming and J lost 8 bases; unmatched junction nucleotides: 5. This CDR3 comprises 14 residues. Germline V gene data show CDR1 as MNHEY and CDR2 as SMNVEV (reference sequence). Here the CDR3 reads CASSLGQVREKLFF. DNA for the CDR3: TGTGCCAGCAGTTTGGGACAGGTCCGGGAAAAACTGTTTTTT.

The chain combines TRBV27 with TRBJ1-1; D gene uncertain. Trimming cost V 1 base and J 4 bases, with 4 bases left between them. The germline gives CDR1 MNHEY, CDR2 SMNVEV (reference sequence). This CDR3 has 12 residues. The DNA for the CDR3 is TGTGCCAGCAGTTTATTCGGCACTGAAGCTTTCTTT. This translates into CASSLFGTEAFF.

Concerning this clone: One base away lies a much larger clone, so this may be a sequencing read error. The sample carries other DNA sequences with the same CDR3. CDR3: CASSQPKTRTEKTQYF. CDR3 nucleotide sequence: TGCGCCAGCAGCCAACCTAAAACCCGGACAGAAAAAACCCAGTACTTC. J is TRBJ2-5 and V is TRBV4-1, with a possible D match to TRBD1 (6 bases). Trimming shortened V by 2 bases and J by 8 bases, and 21 bases separated the two germline ends. The CDR3 runs to 16 residues. Germline CDR1 and CDR2: MGHRA and YSYEKL.

The chain links TRBV7-9 to TRBJ1-4; D is unclear. The CDR3 covers 17 residues. The V end lost 5 bases, the J end lost 0 bases, and 16 bases lay between the germline ends. The germline gives CDR1 SEHNR, CDR2 FQNEAQ (reference sequence). CDR3 in amino acids: CASSPGSKSATNEKLFF. The CDR3 DNA sequence: TGTGCCAGCAGCCCGGGGTCGAAGTCTGCAACTAATGAAAAACTGTTTTTT.

The chain links TRBV27 to TRBJ1-6, with 8 bases that match TRBD1. V lost 5 bases and J lost 10; bases outside the gene matches: 10. Germline V gene lookup returns CDR1 MNHEY and CDR2 SMNVEV (reference sequence). The CDR3 spans 15 residues. DNA of the CDR3: TGTGCCAGCAGTGAAAGGGACAGGCCGAGGTCACCCCTCCACTTT. It is translated as CASSERDRPRSPLHF.

This chain connects TRBV2 to TRBJ1-3; 7 bases match TRBD1. The CDR3 sequence is 19 residues long. With 0 bases clipped from V and 2 bases from J, the junction kept 13 bases outside the gene matches. The germline V gene has CDR1 SNHLY and CDR2 FYNNEI. In nucleotides, the CDR3 is TGTGCCAGCAGTGAAGCGCTTAGGGACAGAGGACCTACTGGAAACACCATATATTTT. It codes for CASSEALRDRGPTGNTIYF.

The rearrangement uses TRBV5-1 and TRBJ2-3, with D possibly being TRBD2 (5 bases). Trimming removed 4 bases from V and 0 bases from J, with 12 bases in between. Per the germline V gene, CDR1 is SGHRS and CDR2 is YFSETQ. This CDR3 has 15 amino acids. CDR3 in DNA: TGCGCCAGCAGCCGCGAGGTAGCGAGCACAGATACGCAGTATTTT. Its translation is CASSREVASTDTQYF.

The V gene is TRBV5-1, the J gene TRBJ1-1, with TRBD1 matching over 9 bases. Trimming cost V 4 bases and J 9 bases; bases outside gene matches: 13. The CDR3 spans 15 residues. CDR1 is SGHRS and CDR2 is YFSETQ in the germline V gene. The CDR3 spells CASSPQPGTGPQAFF. CDR3 DNA sequence: TGCGCCAGCAGCCCACAACCCGGGACAGGGCCTCAAGCTTTCTTT.

The J gene is TRBJ2-3, the V gene TRBV10-3; D is possibly TRBD1 (6 bases). The ends were cut back, 11 bases at V and 0 bases at J, with 18 bases in the middle. The germline V gene has CDR1 ENHRY and CDR2 SYGVKD. The CDR3 is made up of 15 amino acids. CDR3 residues: CASSSGGLSTDTQYF. In DNA, the CDR3 is TGTGCCTCATCCAGTGGGGGCCTGAGCACAGATACGCAGTATTTT.

V is TRBV7-9 and J is TRBJ2-2, with TRBD2 identical over 14 bases. The CDR3 consists of 19 residues. With 4 bases clipped from V and 2 bases from J, the junction kept 9 bases outside the gene matches. Germline V gene sequence: CDR1 SEHNR, CDR2 FQNEAQ (reference sequence). The CDR3 loop reads CASSSYAGTSGGNTGELFF. The CDR3, as DNA: TGTGCCAGCAGCTCCTACGCGGGGACTAGCGGGGGAAACACCGGGGAGCTGTTTTTT.